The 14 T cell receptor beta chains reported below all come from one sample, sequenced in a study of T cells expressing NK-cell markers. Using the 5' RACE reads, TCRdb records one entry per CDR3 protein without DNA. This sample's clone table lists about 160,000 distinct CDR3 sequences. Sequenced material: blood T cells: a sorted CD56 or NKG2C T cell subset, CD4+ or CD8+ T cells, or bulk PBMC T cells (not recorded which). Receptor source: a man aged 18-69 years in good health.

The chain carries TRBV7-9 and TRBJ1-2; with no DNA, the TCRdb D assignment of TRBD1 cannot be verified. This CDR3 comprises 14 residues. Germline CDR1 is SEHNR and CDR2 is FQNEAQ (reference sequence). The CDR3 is CASSLRQSNYGYTF.

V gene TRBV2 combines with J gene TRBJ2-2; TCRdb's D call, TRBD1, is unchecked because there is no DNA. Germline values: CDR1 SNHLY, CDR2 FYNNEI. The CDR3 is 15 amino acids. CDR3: CASLPGREGGGELFF.

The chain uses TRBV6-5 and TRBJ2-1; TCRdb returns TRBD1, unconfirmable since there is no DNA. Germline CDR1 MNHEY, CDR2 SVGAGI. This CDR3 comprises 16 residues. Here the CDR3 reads CASSPLVAGTYNEQFF.

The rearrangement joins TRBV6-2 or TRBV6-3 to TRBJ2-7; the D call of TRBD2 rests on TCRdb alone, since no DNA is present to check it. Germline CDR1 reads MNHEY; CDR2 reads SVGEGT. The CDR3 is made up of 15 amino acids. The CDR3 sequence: CASGPTSDFSYEQYF.

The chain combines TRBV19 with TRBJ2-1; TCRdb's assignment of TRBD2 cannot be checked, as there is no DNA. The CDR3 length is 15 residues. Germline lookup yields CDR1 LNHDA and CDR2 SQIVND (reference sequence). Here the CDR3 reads CASSISGSSQYEQFF.

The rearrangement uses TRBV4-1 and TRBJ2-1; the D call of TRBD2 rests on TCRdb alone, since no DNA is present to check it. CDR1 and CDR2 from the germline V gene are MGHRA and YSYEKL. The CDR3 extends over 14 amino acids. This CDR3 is CASSQLAVYNEQFF.

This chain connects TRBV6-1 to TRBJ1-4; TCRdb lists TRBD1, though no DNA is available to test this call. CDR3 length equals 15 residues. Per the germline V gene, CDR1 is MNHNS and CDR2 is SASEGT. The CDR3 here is CASSEAGGLNEKLFF.

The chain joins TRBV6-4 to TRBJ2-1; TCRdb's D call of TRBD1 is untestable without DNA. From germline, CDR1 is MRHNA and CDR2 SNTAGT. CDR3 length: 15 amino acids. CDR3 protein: CASSDFRRDPNEQFF.

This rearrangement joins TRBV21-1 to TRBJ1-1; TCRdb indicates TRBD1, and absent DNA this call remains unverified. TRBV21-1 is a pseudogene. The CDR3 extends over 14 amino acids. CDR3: CASSKGGGVTEAFF.

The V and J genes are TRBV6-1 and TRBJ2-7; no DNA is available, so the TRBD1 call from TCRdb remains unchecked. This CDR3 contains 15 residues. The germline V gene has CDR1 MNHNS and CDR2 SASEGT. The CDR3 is CASSPSLAGDYEQYF.

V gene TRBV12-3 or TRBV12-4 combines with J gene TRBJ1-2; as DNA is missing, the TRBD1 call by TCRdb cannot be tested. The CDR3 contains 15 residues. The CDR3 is CASSETGTNYYGYTF.

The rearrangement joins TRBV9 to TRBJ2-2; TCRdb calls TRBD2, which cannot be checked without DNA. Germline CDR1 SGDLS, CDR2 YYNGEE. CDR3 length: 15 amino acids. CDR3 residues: CASSVAAGPGGELFF.

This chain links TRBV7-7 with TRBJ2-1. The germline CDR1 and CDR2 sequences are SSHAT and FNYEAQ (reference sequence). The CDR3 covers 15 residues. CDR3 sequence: CASSFDPSSYNEQFF.

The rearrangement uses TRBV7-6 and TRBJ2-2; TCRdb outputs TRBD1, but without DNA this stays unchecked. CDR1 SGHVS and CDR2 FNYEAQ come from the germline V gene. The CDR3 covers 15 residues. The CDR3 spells CASSPRTGNTGELFF.